This TCR beta chain originates from a study of cytomegalovirus exposure and HLA in healthy donors. Across the study: The 500 to 850 first-cohort repertoires and the 130 or so validation repertoires shared the same platform, a later analysis reported.

Concerning this clone itself: Its antigen is as yet unknown.

Produced via immunoSEQ multiplex PCR; TCRdb's table is partial and in-frame only. The top ten hold about 6% of the sample, which has more than 100,000 clones, approximately 88% seen once. The CDR3 runs to 14 residues. Looked up from germline, CDR1 is SGHTA and CDR2 is FQGNSA. V gave up 5 bases and J gave up 2 bases, with 12 bases separating them. Study outcomes and limitations: Subsequent analysis of the approximately 110 validation repertoires found a tendency for first-cohort TCR clusters to co-occur. Rare TCR sequences dominated, though some public TCRs recurred in many donors.

This sequence originates from a young woman in good health and CMV-seropositive. V usage is TRBV7-2 and J usage is TRBJ1-2, with a tentative D call TRBD1 (5 bases). Specimen: PBMCs. This CDR3 is CASSLRQLNYGYTF. The CDR3 DNA sequence: TGTGCCAGCAGCCTAAGACAGCTAAACTATGGCTACACCTTC.